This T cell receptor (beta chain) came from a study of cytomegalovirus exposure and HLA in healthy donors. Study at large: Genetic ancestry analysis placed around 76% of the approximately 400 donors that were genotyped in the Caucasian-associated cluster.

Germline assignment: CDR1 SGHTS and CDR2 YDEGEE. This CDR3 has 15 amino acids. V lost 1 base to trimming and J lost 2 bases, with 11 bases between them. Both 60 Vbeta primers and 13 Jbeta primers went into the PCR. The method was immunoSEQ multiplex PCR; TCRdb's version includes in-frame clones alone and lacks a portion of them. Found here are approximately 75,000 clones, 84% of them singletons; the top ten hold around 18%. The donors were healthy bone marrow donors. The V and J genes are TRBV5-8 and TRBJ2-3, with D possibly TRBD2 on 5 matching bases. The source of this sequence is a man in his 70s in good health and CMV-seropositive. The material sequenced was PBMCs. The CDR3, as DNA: TGTGCCAGCAGCTTGTCTTTAGCGATCACAGATACGCAGTATTTT. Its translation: CASSLSLAITDTQYF.